The 9 T cell receptor beta chains listed next were all sequenced from one sample in a study of blood T cells in healthy people across ages. Together with a sample-barcoded 5' primer, a J-beta primer mix was included in a second PCR lasting roughly 6 to 12 cycles. In TCRdb, the 5' RACE reads were re-called with MiXCR into one record per CDR3 protein. The sample lists 1.5 million to 2 million distinct CDR3 sequences, 40% to 55% occurring once. The specimen sequenced was blood. The source is a woman in her thirties or forties in good health.

A few counts support this clonotype. The rearrangement uses TRBV6-1 and TRBJ2-7, with D perhaps TRBD2 (6 bases). The CDR3 is made up of 18 amino acids. The germline gives CDR1 MNHNS, CDR2 SASEGT. Between the trimmed V and J ends, which lost 6 bases and 0 bases, there was a span of 24 bases. DNA of the CDR3: TGTGCCAGCAGCCCTGGAACTACCGGGGGTTTTAGCTCCTACGAGCAGTACTTC. Amino acids: CASSPGTTGGFSSYEQYF.

J is TRBJ1-6 and V is TRBV4-2; tentative D call: TRBD1 (5 bases). Trimming cost V 6 bases and J 10 bases, with 19 bases left between them. The CDR3 totals 15 residues. Germline assignment: CDR1 LGHNA and CDR2 YNFKEQ. The CDR3 nucleotides are TGTGCCAGCAGTCCTAGCGAAGGGGCAGGGTCACCCCTCCACTTT. This translates into CASSPSEGAGSPLHF.

In the case of this clonotype: One end of the junction does not line up with germline, which may come from a read error. The V gene is TRBV5-1, the J gene TRBJ2-7, with a weak D call TRBD2 (6 bases). Germline loops: CDR1 SGHRS, CDR2 YFSETQ. The CDR3 is 14 residues long. Here the CDR3 reads CAGSTGLQSYEQYF. For the CDR3, the DNA is TGCGCCGGCAGCACGGGACTCCAATCCTACGAGCAGTACTTC.

This clonotype was counted between two and nine times. The chain uses TRBV7-2 and TRBJ1-2; TRBD1 is a possible D gene (6 bases). Germline values: CDR1 SGHTA, CDR2 FQGNSA. Trimming pared 1 base from V and 2 bases from J, leaving 8 bases between. This CDR3 spans 14 amino acids. In nucleotides, the CDR3 is TGTGCCAGCAGCTTAGAGCAGGGGAACTATGGCTACACCTTC. Protein product: CASSLEQGNYGYTF.

This clonotype was seen once. Mismatch with germline at one junction end may stem from a read error. V is TRBV25-1 and J is TRBJ2-5, with 7 bases matching TRBD2. The J call may be mistaken, given a closer DNA end match to TRBJ2-7. The CDR3 consists of 14 residues. The germline V gene encodes CDR1 MGHDK and CDR2 SYGVNS. CDR3 loop: CAGSESGGGYEQYF. The CDR3 bases are TGTGCCGGCAGTGAATCTGGGGGGGGATACGAGCAGTACTTC.

Concerning this clonotype: Since no conserved phenylalanine or tryptophan closes the CDR3, a read error is the likely cause. This CDR3 reads CSASASPFVLHEQYS. CDR3 coding DNA: TGCAGTGCTAGCGCGTCGCCCTTTGTCCTTCACGAGCAGTACTCC. The V gene is TRBV20-1, the J gene TRBJ2-7; D gene unclear. This CDR3 is 15 amino acids long. Trimming shortened V by 3 bases and J by 5 bases, and 20 bases separated the two germline ends. The germline V gene has CDR1 DFQATT and CDR2 SNEGSKA (reference sequence).

The chain recombines TRBV4-3 with TRBJ2-1; D is undetermined. CDR3 length equals 16 residues. Germline loops: CDR1 LGHNA, CDR2 YSLEER. The germline V and J ends were trimmed by 0 bases and 1 base, with 10 bases remaining between them. The CDR3 bases are TGCGCCAGCAGCCAAGAAAGAGGTAATTCCTACAATGAGCAGTTCTTC. This codes for CASSQERGNSYNEQFF.

The V call is TRBV7-2, the J call TRBJ2-7; D perhaps matches TRBD2 (7 bases). Trimming took 4 bases from V and 7 from J, leaving 20 bases between them. Germline V gives CDR1 SGHTA, CDR2 FQGNSA. The CDR3 runs 15 residues. Here the CDR3 reads CASSCCGGPDNEQYF. The CDR3 bases are TGTGCCAGCAGCTGCTGCGGGGGCCCTGACAATGAGCAGTACTTC.

A few counts support this clonotype. This chain links TRBV6-2 or TRBV6-3 with TRBJ2-4, with a possible D match to TRBD1 (6 bases). CDR1 is MNHEY and CDR2 is SVGEGT in the germline V gene. V was shortened by 4 bases and J by 2 bases, with 6 bases between the two germline ends. This CDR3 is built from 13 residues. The CDR3 coding sequence is TGTGCCAGCAGTTGGGACACCAAAAACATTCAGTACTTC. It encodes CASSWDTKNIQYF.